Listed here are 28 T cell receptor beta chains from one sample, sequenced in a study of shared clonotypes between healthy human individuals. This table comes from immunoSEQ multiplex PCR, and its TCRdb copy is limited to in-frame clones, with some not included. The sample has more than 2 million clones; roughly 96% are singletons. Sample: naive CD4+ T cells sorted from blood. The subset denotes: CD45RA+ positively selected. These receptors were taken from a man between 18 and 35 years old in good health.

The CDR3 region has the DNA TGTGCCAGAACAGGGGGCGAGGGGACTGAAGCTTTCTTT. It codes for CARTGGEGTEAFF. The V gene is TRBV2, the J gene TRBJ1-1; 9 nucleotides line up with TRBD1. Per the germline V gene, CDR1 is SNHLY and CDR2 is FYNNEI. V was clipped by 9 bases and J by 5 bases; unmatched bases: 7. The CDR3 is 13 amino acids.

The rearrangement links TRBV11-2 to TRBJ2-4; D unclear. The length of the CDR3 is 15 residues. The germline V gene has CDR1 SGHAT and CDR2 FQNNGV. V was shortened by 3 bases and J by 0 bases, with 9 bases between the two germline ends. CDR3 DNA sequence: TGTGCCAGCAGCTTCGGGTCGGTAGCCAAAAACATTCAGTACTTC. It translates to CASSFGSVAKNIQYF.

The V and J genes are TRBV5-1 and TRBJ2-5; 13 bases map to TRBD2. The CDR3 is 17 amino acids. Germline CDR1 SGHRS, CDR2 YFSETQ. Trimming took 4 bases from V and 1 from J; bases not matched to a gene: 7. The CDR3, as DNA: TGCGCCAGCAGCCGATGGACTAGCGGGAGAATCCAAGAGACCCAGTACTTC. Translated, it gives CASSRWTSGRIQETQYF.

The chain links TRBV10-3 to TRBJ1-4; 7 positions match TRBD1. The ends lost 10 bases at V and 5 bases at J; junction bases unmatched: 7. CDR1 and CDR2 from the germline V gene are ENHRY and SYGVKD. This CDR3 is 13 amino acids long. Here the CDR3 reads CASTGTENEKLFF. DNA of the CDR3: TGTGCCAGTACCGGGACAGAGAATGAAAAACTGTTTTTT.

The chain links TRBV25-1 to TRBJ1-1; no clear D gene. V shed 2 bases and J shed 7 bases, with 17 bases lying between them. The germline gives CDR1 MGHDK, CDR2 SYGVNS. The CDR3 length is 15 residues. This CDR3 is CASSETGSQRREAFF. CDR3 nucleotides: TGTGCCAGCAGTGAAACTGGCAGCCAACGGCGTGAAGCTTTCTTT.

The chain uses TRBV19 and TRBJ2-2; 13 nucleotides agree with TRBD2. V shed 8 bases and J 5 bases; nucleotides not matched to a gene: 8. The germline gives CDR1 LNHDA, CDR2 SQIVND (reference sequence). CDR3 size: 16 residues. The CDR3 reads CASGSTGLAGTGELFF. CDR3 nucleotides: TGTGCCAGTGGGTCTACGGGACTAGCGGGGACCGGGGAGCTGTTTTTT.

CDR3 sequence: CASSSLAASSYNEQFF. In nucleotides, the CDR3 is TGTGCCAGCAGCTCGCTAGCGGCCAGCTCCTACAATGAGCAGTTCTTC. The gene calls are TRBV7-2 and TRBJ2-1; 7 nucleotides agree with TRBD2. CDR3 length equals 16 residues. V dropped 4 bases and J dropped 0; count of bases not matched to a gene: 6. Per the germline V gene, CDR1 is SGHTA and CDR2 is FQGNSA.

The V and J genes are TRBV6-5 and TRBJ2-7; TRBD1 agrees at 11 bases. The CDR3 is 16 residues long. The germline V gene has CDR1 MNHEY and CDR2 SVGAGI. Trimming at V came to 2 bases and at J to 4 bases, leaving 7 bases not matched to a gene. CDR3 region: CASSYQGQGAKYEQYF. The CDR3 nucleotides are TGTGCCAGCAGTTACCAAGGACAGGGGGCCAAATACGAGCAGTACTTC.

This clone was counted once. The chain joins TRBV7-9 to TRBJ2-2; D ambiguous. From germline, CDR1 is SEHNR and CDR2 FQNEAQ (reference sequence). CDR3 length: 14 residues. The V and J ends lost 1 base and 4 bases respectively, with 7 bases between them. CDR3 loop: CASSLVQSTGELFF. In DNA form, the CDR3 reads TGTGCCAGCAGCTTAGTACAGAGCACCGGGGAGCTGTTTTTT. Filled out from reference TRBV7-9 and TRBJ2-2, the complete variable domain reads DTGVSQNPRHKITKRGQNVTFRCDPISEHNRLYWYRQTLGQGPEFLTYFQNEAQLEKSRLLSDRFSAERPKGSFSTLEIQRTEQGDSAMYLCASSLVQSTGELFFGEGSRLTVL.

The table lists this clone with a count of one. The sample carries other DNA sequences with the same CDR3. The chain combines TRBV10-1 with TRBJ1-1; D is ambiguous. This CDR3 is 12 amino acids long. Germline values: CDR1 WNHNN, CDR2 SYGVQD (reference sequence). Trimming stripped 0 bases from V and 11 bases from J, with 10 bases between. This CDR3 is CASSESGRGAFF. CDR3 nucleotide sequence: TGCGCCAGCAGTGAGTCGGGCCGAGGGGCTTTCTTT.

The CDR3 region is CASSMNLAVIPETQYF. CDR3 coding DNA: TGTGCCAGTAGTATGAATCTAGCGGTGATTCCGGAGACCCAGTACTTC. The chain is built from TRBV19 and TRBJ2-5, with 7 bases matching TRBD2. Germline CDR1 reads LNHDA; CDR2 reads SQIVND (reference sequence). The V segment lost 3 bases and the J segment 5 bases; nucleotides outside the gene matches: 12. The CDR3 runs 16 residues.

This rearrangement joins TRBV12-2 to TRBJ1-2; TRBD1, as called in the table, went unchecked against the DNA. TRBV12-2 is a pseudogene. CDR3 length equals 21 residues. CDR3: CASRLDPVDRLRQKGVYGYTF. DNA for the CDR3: TGTGCAAGTCGCTTAGACCCCGTAGACAGGCTCAGGCAAAAAGGGGTCTATGGCTACACCTTC.

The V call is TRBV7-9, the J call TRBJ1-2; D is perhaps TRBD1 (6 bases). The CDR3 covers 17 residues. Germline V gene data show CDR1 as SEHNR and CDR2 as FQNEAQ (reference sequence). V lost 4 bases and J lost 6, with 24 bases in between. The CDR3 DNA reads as TGTGCCAGCAGCTCAGACACAGGGACTGGGCGCGAGGATGGCTACACCTTC. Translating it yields CASSSDTGTGREDGYTF.

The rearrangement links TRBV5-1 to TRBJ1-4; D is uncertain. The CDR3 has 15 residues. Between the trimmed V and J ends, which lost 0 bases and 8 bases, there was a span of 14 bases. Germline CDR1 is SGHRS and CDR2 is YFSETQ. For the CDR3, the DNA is TGCGCCAGCAGCTTGGAAGGCACCCCGGGGGAAAAACTGTTTTTT. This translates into CASSLEGTPGEKLFF.

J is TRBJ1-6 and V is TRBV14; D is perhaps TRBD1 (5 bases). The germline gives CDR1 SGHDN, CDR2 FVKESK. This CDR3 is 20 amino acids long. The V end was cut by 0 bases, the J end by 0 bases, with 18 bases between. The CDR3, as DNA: TGTGCCAGCAGCCAAGATGCCCCTGACAGCCCGAGCTCCTATAATTCACCCCTCCACTTT. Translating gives CASSQDAPDSPSSYNSPLHF.

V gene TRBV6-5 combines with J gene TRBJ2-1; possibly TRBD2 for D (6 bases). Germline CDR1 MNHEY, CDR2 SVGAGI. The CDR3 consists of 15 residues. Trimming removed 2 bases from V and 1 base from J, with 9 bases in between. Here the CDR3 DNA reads TGTGCCAGCAGTTACGGGACTTTATCCTACAATGAGCAGTTCTTC. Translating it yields CASSYGTLSYNEQFF.

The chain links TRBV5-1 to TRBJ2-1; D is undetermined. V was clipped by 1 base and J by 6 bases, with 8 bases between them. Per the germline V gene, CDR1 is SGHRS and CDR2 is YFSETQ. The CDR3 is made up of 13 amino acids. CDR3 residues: CASSLLGTNEQFF. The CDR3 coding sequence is TGCGCCAGCAGCTTGCTGGGAACCAATGAGCAGTTCTTC.

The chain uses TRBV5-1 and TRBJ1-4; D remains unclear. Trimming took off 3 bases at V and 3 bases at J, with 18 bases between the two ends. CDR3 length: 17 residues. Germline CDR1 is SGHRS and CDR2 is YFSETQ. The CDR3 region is CASSSVTVGSANEKLFF. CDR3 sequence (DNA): TGCGCCAGCAGCTCCGTCACGGTTGGGAGTGCTAATGAAAAACTGTTTTTT. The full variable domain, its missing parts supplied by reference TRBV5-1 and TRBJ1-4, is KAGVTQTPRYLIKTRGQQVTLSCSPISGHRSVSWYQQTPGQGLQFLFEYFSETQRNKGNFPGRFSGRQFSNSRSEMNVSTLELGDSALYLCASSSVTVGSANEKLFFGSGTQLSVL.

CDR3 amino acids: CASSLIDRDTNEKLFF. The CDR3 DNA sequence: TGTGCCAGCAGCCTAATCGATAGAGACACTAATGAAAAACTGTTTTTT. The rearrangement joins TRBV5-8 to TRBJ1-4; D is undetermined. The germline V and J ends were trimmed by 4 bases and 2 bases, with 15 bases remaining between them. Per germline, CDR1 SGHTS and CDR2 YDEGEE. CDR3 length: 16 amino acids.

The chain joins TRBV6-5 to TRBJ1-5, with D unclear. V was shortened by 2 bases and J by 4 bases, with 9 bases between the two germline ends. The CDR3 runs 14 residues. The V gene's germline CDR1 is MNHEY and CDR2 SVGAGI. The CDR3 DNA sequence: TGTGCCAGCAGTTACGGGCGGCGGAATCAGCCCCAGCATTTT. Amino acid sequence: CASSYGRRNQPQHF.

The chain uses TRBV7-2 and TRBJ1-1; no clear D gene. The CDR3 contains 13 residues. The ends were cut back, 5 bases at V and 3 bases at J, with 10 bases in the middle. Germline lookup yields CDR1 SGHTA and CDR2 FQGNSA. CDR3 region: CASSIQRYTEAFF. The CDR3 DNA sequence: TGTGCCAGCAGCATACAGCGATACACTGAAGCTTTCTTT.

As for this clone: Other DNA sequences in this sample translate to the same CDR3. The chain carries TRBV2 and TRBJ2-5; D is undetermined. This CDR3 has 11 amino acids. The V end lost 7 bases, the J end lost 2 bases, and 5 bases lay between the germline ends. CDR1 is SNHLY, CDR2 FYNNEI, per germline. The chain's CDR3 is CASTVQETQYF. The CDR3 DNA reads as TGTGCCAGCACCGTTCAAGAGACCCAGTACTTC.

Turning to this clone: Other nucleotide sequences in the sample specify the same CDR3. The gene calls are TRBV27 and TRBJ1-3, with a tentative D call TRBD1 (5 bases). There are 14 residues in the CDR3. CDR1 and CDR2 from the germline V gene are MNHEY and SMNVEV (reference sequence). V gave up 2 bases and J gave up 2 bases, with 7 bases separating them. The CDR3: CASSLRGTGNTIYF. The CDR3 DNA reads TGTGCCAGCAGTTTAAGGGGTACTGGAAACACCATATATTTT.

CDR3 sequence reads: CASSLGGRTGELFF. The CDR3 DNA reads as TGTGCCAGCAGCTTGGGAGGTCGAACCGGGGAGCTGTTTTTT. The chain joins TRBV11-3 to TRBJ2-2; D is perhaps TRBD2 (6 bases). The V end was cut by 3 bases, the J end by 5 bases, with 10 bases between. Germline V gives CDR1 SGHNT, CDR2 YENEEA. The length of the CDR3 is 14 residues.

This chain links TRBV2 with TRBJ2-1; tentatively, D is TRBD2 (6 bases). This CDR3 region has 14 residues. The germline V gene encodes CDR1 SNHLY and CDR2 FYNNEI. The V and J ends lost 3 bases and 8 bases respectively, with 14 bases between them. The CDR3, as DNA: TGTGCCAGCAGTGAGGAGGGCACTTGGGATGAGCAGTTCTTC. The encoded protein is CASSEEGTWDEQFF.

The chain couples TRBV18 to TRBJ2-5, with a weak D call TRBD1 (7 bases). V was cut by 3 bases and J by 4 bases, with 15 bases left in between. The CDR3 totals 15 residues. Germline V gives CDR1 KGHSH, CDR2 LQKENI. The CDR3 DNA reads TGTGCCAGCTCACCCCGGGCGGGACAGCGAGAGACCCAGTACTTC. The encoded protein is CASSPRAGQRETQYF.

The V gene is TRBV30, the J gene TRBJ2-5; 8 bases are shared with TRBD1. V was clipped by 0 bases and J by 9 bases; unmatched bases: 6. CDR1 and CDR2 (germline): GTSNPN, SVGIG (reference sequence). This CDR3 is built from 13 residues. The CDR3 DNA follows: TGTGCCTGGAGTGTACGGGACAGGCGATCCCAGTACTTC. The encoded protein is CAWSVRDRRSQYF.

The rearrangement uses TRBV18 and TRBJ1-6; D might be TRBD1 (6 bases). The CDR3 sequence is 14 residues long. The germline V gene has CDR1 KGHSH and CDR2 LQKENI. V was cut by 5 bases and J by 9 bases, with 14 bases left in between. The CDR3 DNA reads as TGTGCCAGCTCAGGACAGACGGGCCCTTCACCCCTCCACTTT. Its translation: CASSGQTGPSPLHF.